This entry features one T cell receptor beta chain sequence. This entry is derived from a study of blood T cell repertoires in COVID-19. Study summary: Donors in the United States, Italy and Spain gave samples during acute or convalescent COVID-19. T cells, B-cell-depleted T cells, or PBMCs provided the cDNA or gDNA that served as material.

In the original workflow: From reference gene primer amplification, estimates of nucleated cell counts were derived. The assay was immunoSEQ multiplex PCR, and TCRdb's table has in-frame clones only and misses some. That table is the source of V, J and clone size, and D and trimming were worked out from the DNA. The table lists under 200,000 clones, about 88% of them singletons. The germline V gene encodes CDR1 LNHDA and CDR2 SQIVND (reference sequence). CDR3 length equals 14 residues. The V segment lost 10 bases and the J segment 4 bases; nucleotides outside the gene matches: 5. The Seattle patients joined while their infection was active and were tracked longitudinally afterward.

V gene TRBV19 combines with J gene TRBJ2-3, with TRBD2 matching over 13 bases. The specimen was peripheral blood. This clonotype originated in a man in his sixties with COVID-19, enrolled during active disease. CDR3 DNA sequence: TGTGCCACAACTAGCGGGGGGGCCTCAGATACGCAGTATTTT. This gives the protein CATTSGGASDTQYF. The complete variable domain, with remaining parts taken from reference TRBV19 and TRBJ2-3, reads DGGITQSPKYLFRKEGQNVTLSCEQNLNHDAMYWYRQDPGQGLRLIYYSQIVNDFQKGDIAEGYSVSREKKESFPLTVTSAQKNPTAFYLCATTSGGASDTQYFGPGTRLTVL.